These 32 T cell receptor beta chains were all obtained from the same sample, sequenced in a study of T cell repertoires in cytomegalovirus infection. For these TCRs, the target antigens are not known. TCRdb re-called the reads through MiXCR, storing one row per CDR3 protein. The data show approximately 390,000 distinct CDR3 sequences, with roughly 34% seen just once and roughly 14% held by the top ten. The sequenced sample was cultured PBMCs, obtained from culture after CMV antigen stimulation. The receptor source for this set is a human donor in good health (CMV status not recorded). Some clones in this sample may be carry-over from other donors' samples.

This clonotype has more than one count but fewer than ten. The chain uses TRBV12-3 or TRBV12-4 and TRBJ2-1; TRBD1 agrees at 8 bases. The V and J ends lost 5 bases and 4 bases, in that order; junction bases with no gene match: 7. The CDR3 is 15 amino acids. The CDR3 DNA follows: TGTGCCAGCAGTCGGACAGGGATAAAATACAATGAGCAGTTCTTC. Translation: CASSRTGIKYNEQFF.

In its sample, this clonotype was seen many times. V usage is TRBV7-2 and J usage is TRBJ1-6; D may be TRBD1 (6 bases). With 5 bases removed from V and 0 bases from J, the gap between germline ends came to 11 bases. Germline V gene lookup returns CDR1 SGHTA and CDR2 FQGNSA. The length of the CDR3 is 16 residues. CDR3 in DNA: TGTGCCAGCAGCCTAACAGGGAGCTCCTATAATTCACCCCTCCACTTT. Residues: CASSLTGSSYNSPLHF.

V and J are TRBV20-1 and TRBJ1-2; no reliable D call. The CDR3 length is 13 residues. Germline V CDR1 and CDR2: DFQATT, SNEGSKA (reference sequence). V lost 4 bases to trimming and J lost 2 bases, with 11 bases between them. CDR3 in DNA: TGCAGTGCTACGGAGACTACCAACTATGGCTACACCTTC. This sequence encodes CSATETTNYGYTF.

By sample fraction, this clonotype is medium-sized. The chain is built from TRBV7-8 and TRBJ1-2, with no clear D. CDR3 size: 14 residues. Trimming pared 1 base from V and 1 base from J, leaving 7 bases between. CDR1 is SGHVS, CDR2 FQNEAQ, per germline. CDR3 region: CASSLGRLNYGYTF. In DNA form, the CDR3 reads TGTGCCAGCAGCTTAGGTCGTCTTAACTATGGCTACACCTTC.

J is TRBJ1-5 and V is TRBV12-3 or TRBV12-4; D call uncertain. V gave up 5 bases and J gave up 1 base, with 6 bases separating them. This CDR3 has 13 residues. The chain's CDR3 is CASSPPSNQPQHF. The CDR3, as DNA: TGTGCCAGCAGTCCCCCGAGCAATCAGCCCCAGCATTTT.

The rearrangement uses TRBV12-3 or TRBV12-4 and TRBJ2-1; perhaps TRBD1 as D (6 bases). Trimming left V 1 base short and J 10 bases short, with 14 bases between. The CDR3 extends over 14 amino acids. The CDR3 sequence is CASSLGTDIGEQFF. CDR3 coding DNA: TGTGCCAGCAGTTTAGGGACAGACATTGGGGAGCAGTTCTTC.

This clonotype was found a few times. The V gene is TRBV6-2 or TRBV6-3, the J gene TRBJ1-5; the D is unclear. CDR1 and CDR2 from the germline V gene are MNHEY and SVGEGT. V lost 6 bases to trimming and J lost 1 base, with 19 bases between them. This CDR3 is built from 17 residues. CDR3 nucleotides: TGTGCCAGCAGCGAACCCTCCTCCCTCTTGAGCAATCAGCCCCAGCATTTT. Protein sequence: CASSEPSSLLSNQPQHF.

This clonotype has only one observation. The CDR3 nucleotides read TGCGCCAGCAGCCAGTTACAGGGTGGGGCGAACACTGAAGCTTTCTTT. This codes for CASSQLQGGANTEAFF. The V call is TRBV4-1, the J call TRBJ1-1, with D tentatively TRBD1 (6 bases). The V gene's germline CDR1 is MGHRA and CDR2 YSYEKL. V was clipped by 3 bases and J by 1 base, with 15 bases between them. The CDR3 totals 16 residues.

The gene calls are TRBV4-2 and TRBJ2-5, with TRBD2 matching over 13 bases. The ends lost 3 bases at V and 2 bases at J; junction bases unmatched: 9. The germline CDR1 and CDR2 sequences are LGHNA and YNFKEQ. The CDR3 loop spans 18 amino acids. CDR3: CASSHELAGGRLQETQYF. In DNA, the CDR3 is TGTGCCAGCAGCCACGAACTAGCGGGAGGGCGATTACAAGAGACCCAGTACTTC.

The chain is built from TRBV5-1 and TRBJ1-1; D gene unclear. The CDR3 sequence is 14 residues long. Trimming removed 2 bases at V and 3 bases at J, with 11 bases between. Germline values: CDR1 SGHRS, CDR2 YFSETQ. CDR3 loop: CASSFGYADTEAFF. The CDR3, as DNA: TGCGCCAGCAGCTTTGGGTACGCGGACACTGAAGCTTTCTTT.

This clonotype was recorded at least ten times. V is TRBV11-2 and J is TRBJ2-7, with D maybe TRBD2 (6 bases). V was pared by 2 bases and J by 2 bases, with 10 bases between. This CDR3 is built from 14 residues. Germline CDR1 and CDR2: SGHAT and FQNNGV. This chain's CDR3 is CASSLRGGTYEQYV. Here the CDR3 DNA reads TGTGCCAGCAGCTTAAGAGGCGGGACCTACGAGCAGTACGTC.

This clonotype was detected only a few times. The chain uses TRBV4-1 and TRBJ2-2; D gene ambiguous. Germline-derived CDR1 and CDR2 are MGHRA and YSYEKL. Trimming took off 0 bases at V and 0 bases at J, with 8 bases between the two ends. The CDR3 spans 16 residues. The DNA of the CDR3 is TGCGCCAGCAGCCAAGACCAGAGCCCGAACACCGGGGAGCTGTTTTTT. Translated: CASSQDQSPNTGELFF.

The chain has TRBV10-3 and TRBJ1-1; D gene uncertain. The CDR3 is made up of 12 amino acids. Trimming removed 4 bases from V and 9 bases from J, with 12 bases in between. Looked up from germline, CDR1 is ENHRY and CDR2 is SYGVKD. The CDR3 loop reads CAISGLTPQAFF. The CDR3 nucleotides are TGTGCCATCAGTGGATTAACTCCCCAAGCTTTCTTT.

The V gene is TRBV29-1, the J gene TRBJ1-1; D is ambiguous. This CDR3 spans 11 amino acids. Germline V gene sequence: CDR1 SQVTM, CDR2 ANQGSEA. Deletions cut 0 bases from V and 2 bases from J, with 1 base between. Here the CDR3 DNA reads TGCAGCGTTGAAGACAACACTGAAGCTTTCTTT. It yields the protein CSVEDNTEAFF.

This clonotype was found once. This may be a read error: a much more frequent sequence differs by one nucleotide. The chain links TRBV7-2 to TRBJ2-2; D perhaps matches TRBD2 (5 bases). Germline values: CDR1 SGHTA, CDR2 FQGNSA. This CDR3 spans 15 amino acids. The CDR3 DNA follows: TGTGCCAGCAGCTTAGCGGGAGTTGTTACCGGGGAGCTGGTTTTT. This sequence encodes CASSLAGVVTGELVF.

There are a few counts of this clonotype. The chain is built from TRBV28 and TRBJ2-7, with 8 bases that match TRBD1. V was clipped by 6 bases and J by 0 bases; unmatched bases: 10. This CDR3 has 16 amino acids. Germline V CDR1 and CDR2: MDHEN, SYDVKM. CDR3 region: CASSKTPGQASYEQYF. CDR3 bases: TGTGCCAGCAGCAAAACGCCGGGACAGGCCTCCTACGAGCAGTACTTC.

V gene TRBV10-3 combines with J gene TRBJ1-4, with 8 bases matching TRBD1. Germline trimming cut 11 bases from V and 5 bases from J; bases unmatched to any gene: 13. Germline V gives CDR1 ENHRY, CDR2 SYGVKD. The CDR3 contains 15 residues. CDR3 amino acids: CASGGQGARNEKLFF. The CDR3 DNA reads as TGTGCCTCGGGGGGGCAGGGGGCGAGAAATGAAAAACTGTTTTTT.

This clonotype showed up many times. J is TRBJ1-5 and V is TRBV6-1; the match to TRBD1 covers 9 bases. This CDR3 spans 16 amino acids. Losses at the gene ends were 6 bases for V and 5 bases for J; bases not matched to a gene: 11. The germline V gene encodes CDR1 MNHNS and CDR2 SASEGT. CDR3 protein: CASRGHRDRADQPQHF. Written as DNA, the CDR3 is TGTGCCAGCAGAGGCCACCGGGACAGGGCGGATCAGCCCCAGCATTTT.

The rearrangement uses TRBV12-3 or TRBV12-4 and TRBJ2-3, with TRBD2 matching over 12 bases. The CDR3 has 15 residues. V dropped 6 bases and J dropped 4; count of bases not matched to a gene: 5. In DNA form, the CDR3 reads TGTGCCAGCAGCCTGACTAGCGGGAGACCAGATACGCAGTATTTT. Residues: CASSLTSGRPDTQYF.

This clonotype was detected a few times. The rearrangement joins TRBV4-1 to TRBJ2-1, with a weak D call TRBD2 (5 bases). The CDR3 length is 15 residues. V lost 3 bases and J 1 base, leaving 10 bases between the germline ends. CDR1 is MGHRA and CDR2 is YSYEKL in the germline V gene. The CDR3 sequence is CASSHDGDSYNEQFF. The CDR3 bases are TGCGCCAGCAGCCACGACGGGGATTCCTACAATGAGCAGTTCTTC.

V is TRBV20-1 and J is TRBJ2-3; 7 bases map to TRBD2. The CDR3 is 14 amino acids. CDR1 and CDR2 from the germline V gene are DFQATT and SNEGSKA (reference sequence). V lost 5 bases to trimming and J lost 6 bases; unmatched junction nucleotides: 11. The CDR3 region has the DNA TGCAGTGCTCCAGATCTCGCGGGAGCGGATACGCAGTATTTT. This sequence encodes CSAPDLAGADTQYF.

The V gene is TRBV20-1, the J gene TRBJ2-5, with 10 positions matching TRBD2. CDR3 size: 19 residues. V shed 3 bases and J 0 bases; nucleotides not matched to a gene: 16. Germline-derived CDR1 and CDR2 are DFQATT and SNEGSKA (reference sequence). In DNA, the CDR3 is TGCAGTGCTAGGGCGGCTAGCGGGAGTAGGGGGTTGTACCAAGAGACCCAGTACTTC. Residues: CSARAASGSRGLYQETQYF.

The gene calls are TRBV12-3 or TRBV12-4 and TRBJ2-1; 7 bases fit TRBD2. This CDR3 is 16 amino acids long. The V segment lost 5 bases and the J segment 3 bases; nucleotides outside the gene matches: 10. CDR3: CASSEKSGINYNEQFF. The CDR3 DNA sequence: TGTGCCAGCAGTGAGAAGAGCGGGATTAACTACAATGAGCAGTTCTTC.

The rearrangement uses TRBV28 and TRBJ2-7; D might be TRBD2 (6 bases). Germline CDR1 and CDR2: MDHEN and SYDVKM. The CDR3 has 16 residues. V lost 1 base to trimming and J lost 5 bases, with 18 bases between them. This CDR3 is CASSLLAGAGVNEQYF. The CDR3 DNA reads TGTGCCAGCAGTTTATTGGCAGGAGCGGGTGTCAACGAGCAGTACTTC.

The V and J genes are TRBV24-1 and TRBJ1-2; 10 bases line up with TRBD1. There are 15 residues in the CDR3. The junction had 6 bases not matched to a gene; V was cut back by 4 bases and J by 5 bases. Germline V lookup: CDR1 KGHDR, CDR2 SFDVKD. This CDR3 is CATSDAGTGVYGYTF. CDR3 nucleotides: TGTGCCACCAGTGACGCCGGGACAGGGGTATATGGCTACACCTTC.

This sequence joins TRBV28 and TRBJ2-3, with D perhaps TRBD2 (5 bases). From germline, CDR1 is MDHEN and CDR2 SYDVKM. With 6 bases removed from V and 4 bases from J, the gap between germline ends came to 8 bases. The CDR3 extends over 12 amino acids. CDR3: CASREVSDTQYF. CDR3 coding DNA: TGTGCCAGCAGGGAGGTATCAGATACGCAGTATTTT.

This clonotype is a singleton in its sample. This sequence joins TRBV7-2 and TRBJ1-2; a possible D gene is TRBD1 (5 bases). Between the trimmed V and J ends, which lost 2 bases and 6 bases, there was a span of 10 bases. The germline V gene encodes CDR1 SGHTA and CDR2 FQGNSA. CDR3 length: 13 residues. In DNA, the CDR3 is TGTGCCAGCAGCTTACAGGGCGAGAATGGCTACACCTTC. Its translation is CASSLQGENGYTF.

The chain employs TRBV6-1 and TRBJ1-3; perhaps TRBD1 as D (5 bases). CDR1 is MNHNS, CDR2 SASEGT, per germline. This CDR3 comprises 14 residues. V was pared by 3 bases and J by 2 bases, with 8 bases between. In nucleotides, the CDR3 is TGTGCCAGCAGTGAGCAGGGAACTGGAAACACCATATATTTT. Translating it yields CASSEQGTGNTIYF.

The V gene is TRBV11-2, the J gene TRBJ1-5, with D perhaps TRBD1 (5 bases). The germline V gene has CDR1 SGHAT and CDR2 FQNNGV. The germline V and J ends were trimmed by 7 bases and 4 bases, with 14 bases remaining between them. The CDR3 loop spans 14 amino acids. CDR3 nucleotides: TGTGCCAGCACTGATGGGGGAGGGAATCAGCCCCAGCATTTT. It encodes CASTDGGGNQPQHF.

Concerning this clonotype: An end of the junction differs from the germline gene, which may be a read error. The chain uses TRBV4-1 and TRBJ1-4; 10 positions agree with TRBD1. Germline V gene data show CDR1 as MGHRA and CDR2 as YSYEKL. This CDR3 contains 19 residues. CDR3 bases: TGTGCCAGCAGCCAGACTCCGGGACAGGGGAGAGATGGTAATGAAAAACTGTTTTTT. Translated, it gives CASSQTPGQGRDGNEKLFF.

CDR3 amino acids: CASRTSGRLYNEQFF. CDR3 DNA sequence: TGTGCCAGTCGTACTAGCGGGAGGCTCTACAATGAGCAGTTCTTC. The rearrangement uses TRBV19 and TRBJ2-1, with TRBD2 matching over 12 bases. The CDR3 has 15 residues. The ends lost 8 bases at V and 3 bases at J; junction bases unmatched: 5. Germline V gene lookup returns CDR1 LNHDA and CDR2 SQIVND (reference sequence).

The V call is TRBV5-1, the J call TRBJ1-4; D not certain. There are 14 residues in the CDR3. V lost 1 base and J lost 5, with 9 bases in between. Germline assignment: CDR1 SGHRS and CDR2 YFSETQ. Written as DNA, the CDR3 is TGCGCCAGCAGCTTGATGGGTCAAAATGAAAAACTGTTTTTT. Translation gives CASSLMGQNEKLFF.